This TCR beta chain appears in the sequencing data of a study of T cells expressing NK-cell markers (dated by TCRdb to 2018 to 2021). At the level of the whole study: Seven to nine donors provided sorted CD3+CD56+NKG2C+, CD3+CD56+NKG2C- and CD3+CD56-NKG2C+ T-cell subsets, whose TCR beta-chain repertoires were profiled. Among the eight sequenced donors, only one was HCMV-seronegative, while the other seven were HCMV-seropositive. The study sequenced eight donors, all healthy volunteers chosen at random: three men and five women. Sequencing of the libraries produced 2 x 150 bp reads on Illumina HiSeq 2000/2500, MiSeq or NextSeq. Study-wide conclusions, independent of this receptor: Those dominant clonotypes were again the most abundant among CD3+CD56-NKG2C+ cells in a handful of donors, at roughly 28.3-60.1%. In a handful of donors, the dominant CD3+CD56+NKG2C+ clonotypes ranked among the top 10 CD8+ clonotypes, making up roughly 1.0-7.0% of CD8+ T cells. It remained unclear whether the expanded NKG2C-expressing T cell clones were specific for HCMV antigens.

To determine HCMV serostatus, a commercial ELISA kit was used to detect HCMV-specific IgG in serum. Ficoll density gradient centrifugation was used to isolate peripheral blood mononuclear cells from blood. TCRdb names Illumina HiSeq 2000 as the instrument used. The TCR beta cDNA libraries were made using 5'RACE template switching, a step that added both a universal primer site and unique molecular identifiers. Priming for cDNA synthesis came from the TCR beta constant segment, and two successive PCR amplification steps followed. For the original study's pipeline: Reads were demultiplexed and grouped by UMI with MIGEC, and clonotypes were assembled and quantified with MiTCR. To exclude erroneous sequences, any TCR cDNA sequence not supported by at least two reads was discarded. The tcR package was used for downstream repertoire analysis, and clonotypes were matched across fractions by CDR3 nucleotide sequence plus V segment. VDJmatch was used to annotate antigen specificity against VDJdb, with one amino acid substitution allowed in CDR3. TCRdb reprocessed the reads, and each CDR3 protein sequence is entered once, without DNA. The V and J calls and clone size are TCRdb's, not the authors'. This sample's records show more than 250,000 distinct CDR3 sequences. In total, the top ten clones hold 0.3% to 0.45% of the sample.

Including the terminal cysteine and phenylalanine, the CDR3 comprises 14 residues. No DNA sequence was recorded. In the case of this clonotype: No antigen is known for it.

This receptor chain uses TRBV12-3 or TRBV12-4 and TRBJ2-2; TCRdb names TRBD1, which stays unverified in the absence of DNA. The source is a man aged 18 to 29 in good health. Donor details come from another sample of the same person, matched by shared clones. The sequenced sample was blood T cells: a sorted CD56 or NKG2C T cell subset, CD4+ or CD8+ T cells, or bulk PBMC T cells (not recorded which). The CDR3 here reads CASSQTTGPGELFF.